The T cell receptor (beta chain) under discussion was sequenced for a study of T cell responses to AZD1222 COVID-19 vaccine. Some clones are missing from TCRdb's copy, which holds only in-frame ones; the method was immunoSEQ multiplex PCR. Among some 91,000 clones listed, approximately 90% were seen once. The CDR3 sequence is 13 residues long. Trimming removed 2 bases from V and 14 bases from J, with 15 bases in between. Looked up from germline, CDR1 is LNHNV and CDR2 is YYDKDF (reference sequence). The TCR originated in an adult in good health. This chain uses TRBV15 with TRBJ1-4; D remains ambiguous. Sequencing used peripheral blood, obtained on day 0 of AZD1222 vaccination. The CDR3 DNA sequence: TGTGCCACCAGCAGATATCCGGGAGCCCCCCTGTTTTTT. Translated: CATSRYPGAPLFF.